This T cell receptor (beta chain) was identified in a study of blood T cell repertoires in COVID-19. Study at large: The United States, Italy and Spain were the sources of the acute and convalescent COVID-19 samples. Sample material is recorded as cDNA or gDNA derived from T cells, B-cell-depleted T cells, or PBMCs.

This clone appeared once. Germline values: CDR1 WNHNN, CDR2 SYGVQD (reference sequence). The CDR3 loop spans 16 amino acids. V lost 5 bases and J lost 2, with 15 bases in between. Methods used by the authors: Quantification of nucleated cells was approximated via reference gene primer amplification. Clones were sequenced by immunoSEQ multiplex PCR, and TCRdb holds only the in-frame ones, with some missing. V, J and clone size derive from that table, while D and trimming were established from the DNA sequence. Here the sample spans 130,000 to 150,000 clones, 80% to 90% being singletons. The sequencing input was peripheral blood. The sequence was obtained from a woman aged 55-70 years with active COVID-19. The chain recombines TRBV10-1 with TRBJ2-2; D possibly corresponds to TRBD1 (5 bases). The CDR3 here is CASSSVGHTNTGELFF. For the CDR3, the DNA is TGCGCCAGCAGTTCAGTAGGACACACCAACACCGGGGAGCTGTTTTTT.